These T cell receptor beta chains were read from a single sample in a study of beta chain features in type 1 diabetes. TCRdb's copy holds only in-frame clones and misses some; the assay was immunoSEQ multiplex PCR. Of 900,000 or so clones listed, 15% to 20% are singletons. Source material: naive CD4+ T cells from blood. Receptors were obtained from a woman between 18 and 30 years old in good health. Both conserved end residues are part of each CDR3. A D gene is named only where the DNA matches it firmly. Some rows mark clone size as missing; the rest say once, few, many or name a class of expanded clone.

NA	few	TRBJ2-7	TRBV2	TGTGCCAGCAGAGAATCCTTGGAGATACTGGGGCAGTACTTC	CASRESLEILGQYF
TRBD1	few	TRBJ2-7	TRBV10-3	TGTGCCATCAGCGAACAATCAACACGGGACAGGACCTCCTACGAGCAGTACTTC	CAISEQSTRDRTSYEQYF
NA	NA	TRBJ2-2	TRBV5-1	TGCGCCAGCAGCATGGCGGGCACCGGGGAGCTGTTTTTT	CASSMAGTGELFF
NA	NA	TRBJ2-2	TRBV7-2	TGTGCCAGCAGCTCCAAGTGGGATGGGGCCGGGGAGCTGTTTTTT	CASSSKWDGAGELFF
TRBD2	NA	TRBJ2-4	TRBV10-3	TGTGCCATCAGTGAGTCGGGACTAGCGGGGGCCAAAAACATTCAGTACTTC	CAISESGLAGAKNIQYF
TRBD2	NA	TRBJ2-3	TRBV7-2	TGTGCCAGCAGCTTAAGGTTCCGGACTAGCGGGCCAATGCAAGATACGCAGTATTTT	CASSLRFRTSGPMQDTQYF
NA	few	TRBJ1-2	TRBV7-8	TGTGCCAGCAGCCTGACACAACAAGGCTATGGCTACACCTTC	CASSLTQQGYGYTF
NA	NA	TRBJ1-4	TRBV27	TGTGCCAGCAGTCACTGGGCGGGTAAAGAAAAACTGTTTTTT	CASSHWAGKEKLFF
NA	NA	TRBJ2-2	TRBV14	TGTGCCAGCAGCCAATCAAGCGCCGGGGAGCTGTTTTTT	CASSQSSAGELFF
NA	NA	TRBJ2-1	TRBV28	TGTGCCAGCAGTGACCCCAAGGGCGATGAGCAGTTCTTC	CASSDPKGDEQFF
TRBD2	NA	TRBJ2-5	TRBV4-2	TGTGCCAGCAGCCAGACTAGCGGGAAAGAGACCCAGTACTTC	CASSQTSGKETQYF
NA	NA	TRBJ1-1	TRBV15	TGTGCCACCAGCAGAGTGGCAGCCGCCGAAGCTTTCTTT	CATSRVAAAEAFF
TRBD2	few	TRBJ2-1	TRBV10-3	TGTGCCATCAGACCAAGCGGGAGGGAATACAATGAGCAGTTCTTC	CAIRPSGREYNEQFF
NA	NA	TRBJ1-4	TRBV27	TGTGCCAGCAGTAGTCTGTCGGGGGTAATTGAAAAACTGTTTTTT	CASSSLSGVIEKLFF
NA	NA	TRBJ1-2	TRBV7-2	TGTGCCAGCAGCTTAGCTTTTGGCTACACCTTC	CASSLAFGYTF
NA	NA	TRBJ2-1	TRBV5-4	TGTGCCAGCAGCCGTGACTCCAGCTCCTACAATGAGCAGTTCTTC	CASSRDSSSYNEQFF
NA	few	TRBJ2-7	TRBV21-1	TGTGCCAGCAAAAACCCAGGGTACCCCTCCTACGAGCAGTACTTC	CASKNPGYPSYEQYF